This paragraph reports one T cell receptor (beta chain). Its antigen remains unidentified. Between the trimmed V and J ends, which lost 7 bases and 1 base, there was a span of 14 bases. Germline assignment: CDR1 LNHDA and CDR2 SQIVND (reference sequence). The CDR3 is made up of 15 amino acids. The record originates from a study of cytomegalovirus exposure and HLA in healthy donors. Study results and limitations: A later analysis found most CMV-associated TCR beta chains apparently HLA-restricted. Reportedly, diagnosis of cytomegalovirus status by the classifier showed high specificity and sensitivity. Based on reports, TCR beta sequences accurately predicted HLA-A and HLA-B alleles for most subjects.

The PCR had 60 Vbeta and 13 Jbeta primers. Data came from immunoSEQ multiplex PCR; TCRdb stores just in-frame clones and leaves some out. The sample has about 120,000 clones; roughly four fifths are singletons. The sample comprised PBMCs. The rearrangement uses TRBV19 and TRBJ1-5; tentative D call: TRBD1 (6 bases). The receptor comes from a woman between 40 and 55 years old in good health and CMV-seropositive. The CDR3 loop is CASNQGRGSNQPQHF. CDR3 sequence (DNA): TGTGCCAGTAACCAGGGGAGGGGGAGCAATCAGCCCCAGCATTTT.